This TCR beta chain was captured in a study of T cell responses to AZD1222 COVID-19 vaccine. Of note for this clone: The antigen is undetermined.

The CDR3 spans 12 residues. Germline V CDR1 and CDR2: ENHRY, SYGVKD. The V end lost 0 bases, the J end lost 0 bases, and 0 bases lay between the germline ends. Here immunoSEQ multiplex PCR was the method, and the copy in TCRdb shows in-frame clones only, minus some. Among 100,000 to 150,000 clones listed, around 90% were seen once. Study observations and caveats: Repertoires in all cases were sampled only once the peak T cell response had passed.

The sequences come from peripheral blood, collected on day 0 of AZD1222 vaccination. The chain couples TRBV10-3 to TRBJ2-7; no definite D call. This TCR was sampled from an adult in good health. The CDR3 bases are TGTGCCATCAGTGAGTCCTCCTACGAGCAGTACTTC. Encoded protein: CAISESSYEQYF.